Following are 17 T cell receptor beta chains from one sample sequenced in a study of T cells after yellow fever vaccination. TCRdb ran MiXCR on the 5' RACE reads and lists one entry per CDR3 protein. The table lists hundreds of thousands of distinct CDR3 sequences, roughly 6.1% of them singletons. Here the sequenced sample was PBMCs, taken 5 days after the yellow fever booster vaccination. The receptors here all came from a young man who received the YFV17D yellow fever vaccine.

There are many counts of this clonotype. The V call is TRBV3-1, the J call TRBJ2-1; D tentatively fits TRBD1 or TRBD2 (5 bases each). Per the germline V gene, CDR1 is LGHDT and CDR2 is YNNKEL (reference sequence). The V and J ends lost 1 base and 16 bases respectively, with 14 bases between them. The CDR3 covers 12 residues. The CDR3 here is CASSQGVGDEFF. The CDR3 nucleotides read TGTGCCAGCAGCCAAGGGGTCGGGGACGAATTCTTC.

This clonotype showed up just a few times. The V gene is TRBV30, the J gene TRBJ1-4; 8 bases are a match to TRBD1. The CDR3 loop spans 15 amino acids. Germline V gene sequence: CDR1 GTSNPN, CDR2 SVGIG (reference sequence). The V and J ends lost 4 bases and 8 bases, in that order; junction bases with no gene match: 12. In DNA form, the CDR3 reads TGTGCCTGGACCATCGCAGGGGGCAGTAGGGAAAAACTGTTTTTT. Residues: CAWTIAGGSREKLFF.

This clonotype occurred a few times. The V gene is TRBV4-3, the J gene TRBJ2-1, with D possibly TRBD2 on 5 matching bases. The germline V and J ends were trimmed by 10 bases and 0 bases, with 16 bases remaining between them. From germline, CDR1 is LGHNA and CDR2 YSLEER. The CDR3 is 15 residues long. The CDR3 DNA reads as TGCGCCACCAACGATAGGGAGATCTCCTACAATGAGCAGTTCTTC. It encodes CATNDREISYNEQFF.

This clonotype was observed a few times. This sequence joins TRBV27 and TRBJ1-6; a weak D match, TRBD1 (5 bases). V was shortened by 6 bases and J by 3 bases, with 9 bases between the two germline ends. CDR1 is MNHEY and CDR2 is SMNVEV in the germline V gene (reference sequence). The CDR3 is 14 residues long. The CDR3 protein is CASSGANYNSPLHF. CDR3 in DNA: TGTGCCAGCAGCGGGGCTAACTATAATTCACCCCTCCACTTT.

This clonotype was detected only a few times. This chain uses TRBV5-1 with TRBJ2-5; tentative D call: TRBD1 (6 bases). The CDR3 runs 15 residues. Trimming took 1 base from V and 3 from J, leaving 13 bases between them. From germline, CDR1 is SGHRS and CDR2 YFSETQ. The CDR3 reads CASSLWGRGEETQYF. The CDR3, as DNA: TGCGCCAGCAGCTTGTGGGGCAGGGGAGAAGAGACCCAGTACTTC.

The J gene is TRBJ1-4, the V gene TRBV20-1; possible D gene TRBD1, 6 bases. CDR1 is DFQATT, CDR2 SNEGSKA, per germline (reference sequence). The CDR3 loop spans 13 amino acids. With 5 bases removed from V and 2 bases from J, the gap between germline ends came to 9 bases. The CDR3 loop reads CSARGQTNEKLFF. CDR3 DNA sequence: TGCAGTGCTCGGGGGCAGACTAATGAAAAACTGTTTTTT.

The sample holds many counts of this clonotype. V and J are TRBV20-1 and TRBJ2-3; D not certain. The V gene lost 3 bases and the J gene lost 0 bases, with 13 bases spanning the gap. The CDR3 has 15 amino acids. The germline CDR1 and CDR2 sequences are DFQATT and SNEGSKA (reference sequence). The CDR3 DNA reads as TGCAGTGCTAGTTGGTGGTCCTTTAGCACAGATACGCAGTATTTT. It codes for CSASWWSFSTDTQYF.

Many counts were recorded for this clonotype. The rearrangement uses TRBV5-1 and TRBJ2-1; no reliable D call. Germline CDR1 reads SGHRS; CDR2 reads YFSETQ. The V end was cut by 0 bases, the J end by 10 bases, with 17 bases between. The length of the CDR3 is 15 residues. The CDR3: CASSLGTGPSTEQFF. The CDR3 DNA is TGCGCCAGCAGCTTGGGAACGGGTCCGAGTACGGAGCAGTTCTTC. Based on the CDR3 plus reference TRBV5-1 and TRBJ2-1, the full variable domain is KAGVTQTPRYLIKTRGQQVTLSCSPISGHRSVSWYQQTPGQGLQFLFEYFSETQRNKGNFPGRFSGRQFSNSRSEMNVSTLELGDSALYLCASSLGTGPSTEQFFGPGTRLTVL.

This clonotype has more than one count but fewer than ten. V gene TRBV9 combines with J gene TRBJ2-1; 11 bases are shared with TRBD2. Germline V gene sequence: CDR1 SGDLS, CDR2 YYNGEE. Trimming removed 3 bases from V and 0 bases from J; junction bases left unmatched: 14. The CDR3 is 20 amino acids. The CDR3 DNA reads as TGTGCCAGCAGCGCCCCGAGCCTAGCGGGGGGAGGTAGCTCCTACAATGAGCAGTTCTTC. It encodes CASSAPSLAGGGSSYNEQFF.

In its sample, this clonotype was seen many times. This chain connects TRBV7-2 to TRBJ2-5; no firm D call. The CDR3 has 13 amino acids. Trimming cost V 5 bases and J 2 bases, with 9 bases left between them. Looked up from germline, CDR1 is SGHTA and CDR2 is FQGNSA. CDR3 nucleotide sequence: TGTGCCAGCAGCCGGGCAGTTCAAGAGACCCAGTACTTC. Protein: CASSRAVQETQYF.

This clonotype was counted a few times. This chain's CDR3 is CASSSEAGGGYNEQFF. The CDR3 DNA follows: TGTGCCAGCAGTTCCGAAGCGGGAGGGGGTTACAATGAGCAGTTCTTC. The genes are TRBV12-3 or TRBV12-4 and TRBJ2-1, with TRBD2 matching over 10 bases. The CDR3 sequence is 16 residues long. The ends lost 4 bases at V and 4 bases at J; junction bases unmatched: 7.

The V gene is TRBV24-1, the J gene TRBJ2-3; TRBD1 agrees at 8 bases. The J segment lost 5 bases and the V segment lost 3 bases, leaving 6 bases of the junction unmatched. CDR1 and CDR2 (germline): KGHDR, SFDVKD. This CDR3 spans 15 amino acids. CDR3 nucleotide sequence: TGTGCCACCAGTGATCCCAGGGGGCTTGGAGATACGCAGTATTTT. Protein: CATSDPRGLGDTQYF.

The chain is built from TRBV7-9 and TRBJ1-1; 7 nucleotides align to TRBD1. The length of the CDR3 is 14 residues. Per the germline V gene, CDR1 is SEHNR and CDR2 is FQNEAQ (reference sequence). After removal of 3 bases from V and 5 bases from J, the junction contained 6 bases not matched to a gene. The CDR3 nucleotides are TGTGCCAGCAGCTTCAGGACAGGACTTACTGAAGCTTTCTTT. Protein sequence: CASSFRTGLTEAFF.

This clonotype was recorded a few times. The chain carries TRBV6-5 and TRBJ1-1; D gene ambiguous. Trimming pared 3 bases from V and 5 bases from J, leaving 16 bases between. CDR3 size: 15 residues. Germline CDR1 and CDR2: MNHEY and SVGAGI. CDR3 sequence (DNA): TGTGCCAGCAGTTATTATGGGCGGAGCCGGACTGAAGCTTTCTTT. Its protein is CASSYYGRSRTEAFF.

CDR3 loop: CAARASGNIQYF. CDR3 nucleotide sequence: TGTGCCGCCCGGGCTAGCGGAAACATTCAGTACTTC. The chain has TRBV19 and TRBJ2-4; 7 positions match TRBD2. This CDR3 is built from 12 residues. CDR1 is LNHDA, CDR2 SQIVND, per germline (reference sequence). Losses at the gene ends were 11 bases for V and 6 bases for J; bases not matched to a gene: 7.

V usage is TRBV20-1 and J usage is TRBJ1-1, with 7 bases matching TRBD1. Germline lookup yields CDR1 DFQATT and CDR2 SNEGSKA (reference sequence). The CDR3 contains 13 residues. V gave up 3 bases and J gave up 5 bases; unmatched junction bases: 6. CDR3 DNA: TGCAGTGCTAGCGTGACAGGGCGGACTGAAGCTTTCTTT. It codes for CSASVTGRTEAFF.

This clonotype was observed many times. The chain employs TRBV20-1 and TRBJ2-3, with D possibly being TRBD1 (6 bases). CDR3 length: 13 residues. Per the germline V gene, CDR1 is DFQATT and CDR2 is SNEGSKA (reference sequence). Trimming cost V 6 bases and J 0 bases, with 10 bases left between them. Here the CDR3 DNA reads TGCAGTGCCAGACAGGCAAGCACAGATACGCAGTATTTT. Translating gives CSARQASTDTQYF.